The 26 T cell receptor beta chains reported below all come from one sample, sequenced in a study of blood T cell repertoires in COVID-19. Measured with immunoSEQ multiplex PCR; TCRdb has only the in-frame clones, and not every one. The data contain approximately 300,000 clones, around 88% of them singletons. The sequenced material came from peripheral blood. The receptors shown here come from a woman in her fifties or sixties with acute or convalescent COVID-19.

This chain joins TRBV5-1 and TRBJ1-1, with 9 bases fitting TRBD1. Trimming removed 5 bases from V and 3 bases from J; junction bases left unmatched: 5. The CDR3 consists of 14 residues. Per the germline V gene, CDR1 is SGHRS and CDR2 is YFSETQ. CDR3 region: CASRTGTGYTEAFF. The DNA for the CDR3 is TGCGCCAGCAGAACGGGGACAGGGTACACTGAAGCTTTCTTT.

The chain recombines TRBV7-9 with TRBJ2-7; 10 nucleotides line up with TRBD1. This CDR3 has 17 amino acids. Germline CDR1 SEHNR, CDR2 FQNEAQ (reference sequence). V gave up 4 bases and J gave up 5 bases; unmatched junction bases: 14. CDR3 nucleotides: TGTGCCAGCAGCTCACCCAGAAGGGGACAGGGGAAAAACGAGCAGTACTTC. Translation: CASSSPRRGQGKNEQYF.

In its sample, this clone was seen once. The rearrangement uses TRBV25-1 and TRBJ2-4; 8 bases map to TRBD1. Unmatched junction bases numbered 4, after V lost 6 bases and J lost 3 bases. Germline values: CDR1 MGHDK, CDR2 SYGVNS. This CDR3 has 14 amino acids. The chain's CDR3 is CASSLTGDKNIQYF. In DNA, the CDR3 is TGTGCCAGCAGCCTGACAGGGGACAAAAACATTCAGTACTTC.

This clone has more than one count but fewer than ten. The chain is built from TRBV10-3 and TRBJ2-1; D may be TRBD1 (6 bases). The CDR3 contains 15 residues. Germline V CDR1 and CDR2: ENHRY, SYGVKD. The V end lost 5 bases, the J end lost 2 bases, and 13 bases lay between the germline ends. The CDR3 sequence is CAISKDRIPYNEQFF. The CDR3 bases are TGTGCCATCAGTAAGGACAGAATTCCCTACAATGAGCAGTTCTTC.

The chain couples TRBV11-3 to TRBJ2-2, with 11 positions matching TRBD1. V lost 5 bases and J lost 4; bases outside the gene matches: 12. The CDR3 sequence is 18 residues long. Germline V gene data show CDR1 as SGHNT and CDR2 as YENEEA. Here the CDR3 DNA reads TGTGCCAGCAGCCCGGACAGGGGGCTTAATTATGGCACCGGGGAGCTGTTTTTT. Residues: CASSPDRGLNYGTGELFF.

J is TRBJ2-2 and V is TRBV5-1; 7 bases agree with TRBD1. The CDR3 is 15 residues long. In germline, CDR1 is SGHRS, CDR2 YFSETQ. J lost 5 bases, V lost 4 bases, and 8 bases had no gene match. The CDR3 loop is CASSQRQGRTGELFF. The CDR3 DNA reads as TGCGCCAGCAGCCAGAGACAGGGCAGGACCGGGGAGCTGTTTTTT.

The sample holds a few counts of this clone. The chain combines TRBV18 with TRBJ2-1, with D possibly TRBD2 on 6 matching bases. V was shortened by 4 bases and J by 4 bases, with 14 bases between the two germline ends. Looked up from germline, CDR1 is KGHSH and CDR2 is LQKENI. This CDR3 is built from 15 residues. This CDR3 reads CASSRERAQYNEQFF. CDR3 DNA sequence: TGTGCCAGCTCACGGGAGCGGGCCCAGTACAATGAGCAGTTCTTC.

The V and J genes are TRBV5-1 and TRBJ1-1, with D perhaps matching TRBD1 (6 bases). Looked up from germline, CDR1 is SGHRS and CDR2 is YFSETQ. The germline V and J ends were trimmed by 1 base and 6 bases, with 19 bases remaining between them. CDR3 length: 16 residues. CDR3 sequence (DNA): TGCGCCAGCAGCTTGATTACAGGGTTGGGATATGCTGAAGCTTTCTTT. Its protein is CASSLITGLGYAEAFF.

The chain employs TRBV27 and TRBJ2-4; TRBD1 agrees at 9 bases. CDR1 is MNHEY, CDR2 SMNVEV, per germline (reference sequence). V was pared by 6 bases and J by 15 bases, with 12 bases of the junction left unmatched. CDR3 length equals 13 residues. The CDR3 sequence: CASRDLTGGEGYF. CDR3 DNA: TGTGCCAGCAGAGACCTAACAGGGGGCGAGGGGTACTTC.

Only a few counts were recorded for this clone. The chain couples TRBV2 to TRBJ1-4, with no clear D. The CDR3 length is 12 residues. V shed 4 bases and J shed 7 bases, with 7 bases lying between them. Germline CDR1 and CDR2: SNHLY and FYNNEI. The CDR3 protein is CASSAGGEKLFF. The CDR3 bases are TGTGCCAGCAGTGCGGGAGGTGAAAAACTGTTTTTT.

V is TRBV3-1 (or the pseudogene TRBV3-2) and J is TRBJ1-1; a possible D gene is TRBD1 (6 bases). The V and J ends lost 0 bases and 10 bases respectively, with 6 bases between them. CDR3 size: 11 residues. CDR1 and CDR2 from the germline V gene are LGHDT and YNNKEL (reference sequence). The CDR3 loop reads CASSQEGAAFF. The CDR3 DNA is TGTGCCAGCAGCCAAGAGGGGGCAGCTTTCTTT.

J is TRBJ2-2 and V is TRBV29-1; D not certain. V was trimmed by 7 bases and J by 5 bases, leaving 14 bases between them. Looked up from germline, CDR1 is SQVTM and CDR2 is ANQGSEA. The CDR3 is made up of 13 amino acids. The CDR3: CSGAETVTGELFF. Written as DNA, the CDR3 is TGCAGCGGAGCCGAAACCGTGACCGGGGAGCTGTTTTTT.

A remark on this clone: The sample holds other DNA sequences that translate to the same CDR3. This sequence joins TRBV19 and TRBJ1-4; TRBD1 aligns across 10 bases. CDR3 size: 13 residues. Germline-derived CDR1 and CDR2 are LNHDA and SQIVND (reference sequence). The trim removed 4 bases at V and 7 bases at J, leaving 0 bases unmatched. The CDR3 reads CASSRDRGEKLFF. CDR3 coding DNA: TGTGCCAGTAGTAGGGACAGGGGTGAAAAACTGTTTTTT.

V usage is TRBV19 and J usage is TRBJ2-5; possible D gene TRBD1, 5 bases. V dropped 2 bases and J dropped 2 bases, with 15 bases sitting between them. This CDR3 spans 16 amino acids. Germline CDR1 and CDR2: LNHDA and SQIVND (reference sequence). The CDR3: CASSIMWAGKQETQYF. The DNA for the CDR3 is TGTGCCAGTAGTATAATGTGGGCAGGGAAGCAAGAGACCCAGTACTTC.

V gene TRBV18 combines with J gene TRBJ2-6; no definite D call. Trimming left V 3 bases short and J 0 bases short, with 6 bases between. Per germline, CDR1 KGHSH and CDR2 LQKENI. The CDR3 runs to 15 residues. The CDR3 loop is CASSPGSSGANVLTF. In DNA, the CDR3 is TGTGCCAGCTCACCGGGCAGCTCTGGGGCCAACGTCCTGACTTTC.

The V gene is TRBV11-2, the J gene TRBJ1-1; 10 bases map to TRBD1. Germline values: CDR1 SGHAT, CDR2 FQNNGV. The ends lost 2 bases at V and 3 bases at J; junction bases unmatched: 12. This CDR3 has 18 amino acids. This CDR3 reads CASSLIRQGAQGDTEAFF. The CDR3 bases are TGTGCCAGCAGCTTAATTCGACAGGGGGCGCAGGGAGACACTGAAGCTTTCTTT.

The chain joins TRBV5-1 to TRBJ2-5; D is uncertain. Per the germline V gene, CDR1 is SGHRS and CDR2 is YFSETQ. CDR3 length: 13 amino acids. The V end lost 2 bases, the J end lost 4 bases, and 9 bases lay between the germline ends. As DNA, the CDR3 is TGCGCCAGCAGCTTAGTAGTCGGAGAGACCCAGTACTTC. Its translation: CASSLVVGETQYF. Full variable domain (remainder filled in from reference TRBV5-1 and TRBJ2-5): KAGVTQTPRYLIKTRGQQVTLSCSPISGHRSVSWYQQTPGQGLQFLFEYFSETQRNKGNFPGRFSGRQFSNSRSEMNVSTLELGDSALYLCASSLVVGETQYFGPGTRLLVL.

The chain uses TRBV28 and TRBJ2-1, with 8 bases that match TRBD2. The CDR3 spans 13 residues. The germline V gene has CDR1 MDHEN and CDR2 SYDVKM. The junction had 5 bases not matched to a gene; V was cut back by 7 bases and J by 6 bases. The DNA of the CDR3 is TGTGCCAGCAACGAACTAGCGGCCAATGAGCAGTTCTTC. Its translation is CASNELAANEQFF.

This chain joins TRBV10-3 and TRBJ2-3, with TRBD1 identical over 8 bases. The V and J ends lost 4 bases and 4 bases, in that order; junction bases with no gene match: 7. CDR3 length: 15 residues. Germline-derived CDR1 and CDR2 are ENHRY and SYGVKD. CDR3: CAISAGTGGADTQYF. For the CDR3, the DNA is TGTGCCATCAGTGCTGGGACAGGAGGAGCAGATACGCAGTATTTT.

The chain has TRBV7-8 and TRBJ2-3, with 13 bases that match TRBD2. Trimming removed 4 bases from V and 3 bases from J; junction bases left unmatched: 4. Germline lookup yields CDR1 SGHVS and CDR2 FQNEAQ. This CDR3 contains 16 residues. CDR3 region: CASSSRTSGSTDTQYF. The DNA for the CDR3 is TGTGCCAGCAGCTCCCGGACTAGCGGGAGTACAGATACGCAGTATTTT.

V gene TRBV7-8 combines with J gene TRBJ2-7; no clear D. The CDR3 has 13 residues. Deletions cut 5 bases from V and 3 bases from J, with 11 bases between. Germline V gene sequence: CDR1 SGHVS, CDR2 FQNEAQ. The CDR3 coding sequence is TGTGCCAGCAGCGCCTACCCCTACTACGAGCAGTACTTC. Amino acid sequence: CASSAYPYYEQYF.

V gene TRBV6-1 combines with J gene TRBJ1-6; 7 bases match TRBD1. Germline CDR1 is MNHNS and CDR2 is SASEGT. This CDR3 is built from 17 residues. The junction had 8 bases not matched to a gene; V was cut back by 1 base and J by 5 bases. The DNA of the CDR3 is TGTGCCAGCAGTGAAGTCTCGTGGGGGACAGATAATTCACCCCTCCACTTT. Translation gives CASSEVSWGTDNSPLHF.

This clone was recorded once. The chain employs TRBV15 and TRBJ2-3, with a weak D call TRBD2 (5 bases). CDR1 is LNHNV, CDR2 YYDKDF, per germline (reference sequence). The CDR3 runs 14 residues. V was trimmed by 5 bases and J by 0 bases, leaving 9 bases between them. Here the CDR3 reads CATSHQRSTDTQYF. CDR3 coding DNA: TGTGCCACCAGCCACCAGCGGAGCACAGATACGCAGTATTTT.

J is TRBJ2-4 and V is TRBV28, with D tentatively TRBD1 (6 bases). The V and J ends lost 6 bases and 7 bases respectively, with 13 bases between them. This CDR3 has 13 residues. Germline loops: CDR1 MDHEN, CDR2 SYDVKM. This chain's CDR3 is CASSPGQRNIQYF. Here the CDR3 DNA reads TGTGCCAGCAGCCCCGGACAGAGGAACATTCAGTACTTC.

This clone appeared once. This sequence joins TRBV7-9 and TRBJ2-1, with TRBD1 identical over 7 bases. CDR3 size: 15 residues. The ends lost 5 bases at V and 5 bases at J; junction bases unmatched: 9. CDR1 is SEHNR and CDR2 is FQNEAQ in the germline V gene (reference sequence). In DNA, the CDR3 is TGTGCCAGCAGCGGAACAGGGGAATCGAACAATGAGCAGTTCTTC. It is translated as CASSGTGESNNEQFF. Complete variable domain (other parts from reference TRBV7-9 and TRBJ2-1): DTGVSQNPRHKITKRGQNVTFRCDPISEHNRLYWYRQTLGQGPEFLTYFQNEAQLEKSRLLSDRFSAERPKGSFSTLEIQRTEQGDSAMYLCASSGTGESNNEQFFGPGTRLTVL.

The chain has TRBV5-1 and TRBJ2-3; 10 nucleotides align to TRBD2. J gave up 5 bases and V 0 bases, and 6 bases lay outside the gene matches. Germline CDR1 SGHRS, CDR2 YFSETQ. The CDR3 is 16 residues long. The CDR3 DNA reads as TGCGCCAGCAGCTTGGAGGCTAGCGGGAGAGGAGATACGCAGTATTTT. Residues: CASSLEASGRGDTQYF.